Described below is a single T cell receptor (beta chain) sequence and its context. This sample stems from a study of blood T cell repertoires in COVID-19. The assay was immunoSEQ multiplex PCR, and TCRdb's table has in-frame clones only and misses some. The sample has some 180,000 clones, over 70% seen once. The CDR3 length is 15 residues. Germline V CDR1 and CDR2: LNHDA, SQIVND (reference sequence). Unmatched junction bases numbered 0, after V lost 1 base and J lost 4 bases. The chain has TRBV19 and TRBJ2-3; 12 bases are shared with TRBD2. The source material was peripheral blood. The receptor comes from a woman aged 70-85 years who had recovered from COVID-19. The DNA for the CDR3 is TGTGCCAGTAGTATAGGACTAGCGGGAGCAGATACGCAGTATTTT. It is translated as CASSIGLAGADTQYF.